These 8 T cell receptor beta chains were all obtained from the same sample, sequenced in a study of human T cells and chemical hapten exposure. TCRdb reprocessed the RACE reads via MiXCR and lists one record per CDR3 protein. Among about 90,000 distinct CDR3 sequences, 11% were seen once, and the ten largest hold 1.1%. Time point of the sample: patch test 3, about 24 weeks after DPC sensitization. The treatment was: therapeutic diphenylcyclopropenone sensitization with weekly scalp DPC. The sample was whole blood, taken in connection with sensitization to the hapten diphenylcyclopropenone (DPC). These receptors were collected from a woman in her twenties or thirties with alopecia areata. Some clones in this sample may be carry-over from other donors' samples.

This clonotype has a handful of counts. The chain has TRBV6-5 and TRBJ2-6; D gene uncertain. CDR1 is MNHEY and CDR2 is SVGAGI in the germline V gene. V lost 0 bases and J 2 bases, leaving 8 bases between the germline ends. The CDR3 length is 16 residues. The CDR3 here is CASSYSSPPGANVLTF. The DNA of the CDR3 is TGTGCCAGCAGTTACTCCAGTCCGCCTGGGGCCAACGTCCTGACTTTC.

The table lists this clonotype with many counts. This chain joins TRBV6-2 or TRBV6-3 and TRBJ2-2; TRBD2 is a possible D gene (6 bases). Germline CDR1 is MNHEY and CDR2 is SVGEGT. The CDR3 sequence is 13 residues long. V was pared by 5 bases and J by 3 bases, with 7 bases between. The CDR3 here is CASSREDTGELFF. CDR3 DNA sequence: TGTGCCAGCAGTAGGGAGGACACCGGGGAGCTGTTTTTT.

This chain connects TRBV27 to TRBJ1-2, with D tentatively TRBD1 (6 bases). In germline, CDR1 is MNHEY, CDR2 SMNVEV (reference sequence). V lost 5 bases and J 3 bases, leaving 16 bases between the germline ends. The CDR3 runs to 15 residues. CDR3 in amino acids: CASSSLQGRDYGYTF. CDR3 in DNA: TGTGCCAGCAGTAGCTTACAGGGTAGAGACTATGGCTACACCTTC.

The chain couples TRBV6-5 to TRBJ2-3; a weak D match, TRBD2 (6 bases). CDR3 size: 15 residues. Germline values: CDR1 MNHEY, CDR2 SVGAGI. V was trimmed by 2 bases and J by 8 bases, leaving 17 bases between them. Here the CDR3 DNA reads TGTGCCAGCAGTTACCCTAGCGAAGGGCGGGGTACGCAGTATTTT. Translating gives CASSYPSEGRGTQYF.

This clonotype was seen more than once but under ten times. This rearrangement joins TRBV6-2 or TRBV6-3 to TRBJ1-1; 7 nucleotides line up with TRBD1. V lost 3 bases to trimming and J lost 4 bases; unmatched junction nucleotides: 11. CDR3 length: 16 amino acids. Germline CDR1 is MNHEY and CDR2 is SVGEGT. CDR3 sequence: CASSYLVDRHFTEAFF. In DNA form, the CDR3 reads TGTGCCAGCAGTTATCTTGTGGACAGGCATTTCACTGAAGCTTTCTTT.

The chain links TRBV29-1 to TRBJ2-7; no clear D gene. Germline lookup yields CDR1 SQVTM and CDR2 ANQGSEA. The CDR3 sequence is 12 residues long. Trimming took off 1 base at V and 2 bases at J, with 6 bases between the two ends. CDR3 bases: TGCAGCGTTGAAGGGAACGCCTACGAGCAGTACTTC. Its translation: CSVEGNAYEQYF.

The table lists this clonotype with a few counts. The chain has TRBV28 and TRBJ2-1, with 7 bases identical to TRBD1. The trim removed 2 bases at V and 15 bases at J, leaving 10 bases unmatched. The CDR3 consists of 13 residues. The germline CDR1 and CDR2 sequences are MDHEN and SYDVKM. The CDR3 protein is CASSLMVRGQWFF. In DNA, the CDR3 is TGTGCCAGCAGTTTAATGGTTAGGGGACAGTGGTTCTTC. Based on the CDR3 plus reference TRBV28 and TRBJ2-1, the full variable domain is DVKVTQSSRYLVKRTGEKVFLECVQDMDHENMFWYRQDPGLGLRLIYFSYDVKMKEKGDIPEGYSVSREKKERFSLILESASTNQTSMYLCASSLMVRGQWFFGPGTRLTVL.

V usage is TRBV6-4 and J usage is TRBJ2-2; D is possibly TRBD1 or TRBD2 (6 bases each). Trimming cost V 3 bases and J 4 bases, with 9 bases left between them. The V gene's germline CDR1 is MRHNA and CDR2 SNTAGT. The CDR3 extends over 14 amino acids. The CDR3 loop is CASSEGGGTGELFF. The CDR3 nucleotides are TGTGCCAGCAGTGAAGGAGGGGGCACCGGGGAGCTGTTTTTT.